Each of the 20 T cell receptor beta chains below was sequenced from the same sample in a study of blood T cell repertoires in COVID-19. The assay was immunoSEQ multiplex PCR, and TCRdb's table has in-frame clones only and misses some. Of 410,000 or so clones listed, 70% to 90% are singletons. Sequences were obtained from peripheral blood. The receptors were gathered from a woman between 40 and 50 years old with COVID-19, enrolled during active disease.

The CDR3: CASSLNRDGGYTF. The CDR3 bases are TGTGCCAGCAGCCTTAACAGGGATGGTGGCTACACCTTC. The chain combines TRBV7-9 with TRBJ1-2; D is possibly TRBD1 (6 bases). Per germline, CDR1 SEHNR and CDR2 FQNEAQ (reference sequence). The CDR3 is 13 residues long. Between the trimmed V and J ends, which lost 5 bases and 7 bases, there was a span of 14 bases.

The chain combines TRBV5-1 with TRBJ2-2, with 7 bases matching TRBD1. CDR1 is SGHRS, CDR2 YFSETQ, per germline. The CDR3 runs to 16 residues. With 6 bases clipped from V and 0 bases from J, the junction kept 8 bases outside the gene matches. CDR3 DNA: TGCGCCAGCACCCTCGGACAGGCCGCGAACACCGGGGAGCTGTTTTTT. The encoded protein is CASTLGQAANTGELFF.

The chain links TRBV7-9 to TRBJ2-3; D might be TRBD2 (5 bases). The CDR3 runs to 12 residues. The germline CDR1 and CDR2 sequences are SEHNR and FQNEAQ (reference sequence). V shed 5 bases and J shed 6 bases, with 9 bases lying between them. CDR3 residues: CASSPIADTQYF. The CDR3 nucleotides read TGTGCCAGCAGCCCAATAGCGGATACGCAGTATTTT.

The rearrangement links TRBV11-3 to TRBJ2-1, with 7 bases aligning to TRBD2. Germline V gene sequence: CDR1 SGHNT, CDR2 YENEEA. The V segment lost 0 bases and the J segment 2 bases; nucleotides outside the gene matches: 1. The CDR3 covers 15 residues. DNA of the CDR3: TGTGCCAGCAGCTTAGAGGCGGGGGCCTACAATGAGCAGTTCTTC. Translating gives CASSLEAGAYNEQFF.

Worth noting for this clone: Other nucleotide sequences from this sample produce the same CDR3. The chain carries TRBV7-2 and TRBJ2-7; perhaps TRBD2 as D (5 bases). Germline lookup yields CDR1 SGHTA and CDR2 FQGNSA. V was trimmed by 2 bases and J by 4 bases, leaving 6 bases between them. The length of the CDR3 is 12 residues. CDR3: CASSLRGYEQYF. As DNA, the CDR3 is TGTGCCAGCAGCTTACGGGGTTACGAGCAGTACTTC.

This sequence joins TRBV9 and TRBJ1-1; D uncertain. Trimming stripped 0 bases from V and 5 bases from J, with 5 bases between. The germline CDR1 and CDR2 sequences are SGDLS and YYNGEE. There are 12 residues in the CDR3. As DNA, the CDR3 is TGTGCCAGCAGCGTAGGGCTGACTGAAGCTTTCTTT. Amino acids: CASSVGLTEAFF.

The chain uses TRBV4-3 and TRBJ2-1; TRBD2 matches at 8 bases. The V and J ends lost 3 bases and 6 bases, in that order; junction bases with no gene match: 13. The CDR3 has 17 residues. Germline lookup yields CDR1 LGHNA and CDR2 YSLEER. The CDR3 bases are TGCGCCAGCAGCCATCTAAGCGGGAGCGTAACACTCAATGAGCAGTTCTTC. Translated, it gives CASSHLSGSVTLNEQFF.

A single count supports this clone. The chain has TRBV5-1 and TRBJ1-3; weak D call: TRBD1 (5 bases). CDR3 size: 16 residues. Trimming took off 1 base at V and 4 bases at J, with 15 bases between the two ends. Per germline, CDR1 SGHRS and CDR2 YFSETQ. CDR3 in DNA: TGCGCCAGCAGCTTGTCGGGACTACGGTACGGAAACACCATATATTTT. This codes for CASSLSGLRYGNTIYF.

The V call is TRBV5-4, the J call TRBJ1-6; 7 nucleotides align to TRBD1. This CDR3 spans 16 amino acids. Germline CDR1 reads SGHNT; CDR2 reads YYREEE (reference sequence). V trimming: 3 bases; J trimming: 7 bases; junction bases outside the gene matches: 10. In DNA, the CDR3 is TGTGCCAGCAGCTCACCAGGGGGACAGACCAATTCACCCCTCCACTTT. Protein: CASSSPGGQTNSPLHF.

The CDR3 loop reads CATSEVYGLEAFF. The CDR3 DNA follows: TGTGCCACTTCTGAGGTGTATGGTCTTGAAGCTTTCTTT. This chain joins TRBV24-1 and TRBJ1-1; D is uncertain. Germline V gene lookup returns CDR1 KGHDR and CDR2 SFDVKD. Deletions cut 10 bases from V and 7 bases from J, with 18 bases between. CDR3 length equals 13 residues.

The CDR3 is CASSLDPDSSYEQYF. DNA for the CDR3: TGTGCCAGCAGCTTGGATCCGGACAGCTCCTACGAGCAGTACTTC. The V and J genes are TRBV5-4 and TRBJ2-7, with D possibly TRBD1 on 6 matching bases. Germline CDR1 reads SGHNT; CDR2 reads YYREEE (reference sequence). Trimming pared 0 bases from V and 0 bases from J, leaving 10 bases between. The CDR3 is 15 residues long.

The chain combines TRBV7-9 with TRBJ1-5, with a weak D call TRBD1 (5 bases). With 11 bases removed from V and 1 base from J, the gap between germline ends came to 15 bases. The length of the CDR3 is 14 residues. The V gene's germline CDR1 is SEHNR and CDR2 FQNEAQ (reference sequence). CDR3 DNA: TGTGCCGTGGATGGGGGAGGAAGCAATCAGCCCCAGCATTTT. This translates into CAVDGGGSNQPQHF.

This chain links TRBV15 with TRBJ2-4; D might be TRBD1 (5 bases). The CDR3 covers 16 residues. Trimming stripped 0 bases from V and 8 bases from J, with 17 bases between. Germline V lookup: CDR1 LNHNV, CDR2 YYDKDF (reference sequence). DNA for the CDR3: TGTGCCACCAGCAGAGAAAGGGGATTCTGGTTGGACATTCAGTACTTC. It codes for CATSRERGFWLDIQYF.

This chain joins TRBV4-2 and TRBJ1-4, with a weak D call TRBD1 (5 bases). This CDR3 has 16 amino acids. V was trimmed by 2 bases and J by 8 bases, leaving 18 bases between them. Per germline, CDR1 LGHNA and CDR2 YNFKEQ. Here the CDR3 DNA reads TGTGCCAGCAGCCAACCTCTCGGGGGTGTTAGGGAAAAACTGTTTTTT. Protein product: CASSQPLGGVREKLFF.

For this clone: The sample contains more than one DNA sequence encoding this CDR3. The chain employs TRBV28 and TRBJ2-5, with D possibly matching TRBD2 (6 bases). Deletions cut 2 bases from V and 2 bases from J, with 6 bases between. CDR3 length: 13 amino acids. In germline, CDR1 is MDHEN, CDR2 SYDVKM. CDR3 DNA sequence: TGTGCCAGCAGTTTAGGAGGGCAAGAGACCCAGTACTTC. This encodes CASSLGGQETQYF.

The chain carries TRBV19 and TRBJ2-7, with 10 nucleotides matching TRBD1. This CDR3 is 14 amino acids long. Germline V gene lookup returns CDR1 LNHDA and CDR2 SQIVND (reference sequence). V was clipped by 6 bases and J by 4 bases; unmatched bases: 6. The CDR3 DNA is TGTGCCAGTAGGAAAGGGACAGGGGAATACGAGCAGTACTTC. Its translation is CASRKGTGEYEQYF. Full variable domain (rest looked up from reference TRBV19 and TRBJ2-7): DGGITQSPKYLFRKEGQNVTLSCEQNLNHDAMYWYRQDPGQGLRLIYYSQIVNDFQKGDIAEGYSVSREKKESFPLTVTSAQKNPTAFYLCASRKGTGEYEQYFGPGTRLTVT.

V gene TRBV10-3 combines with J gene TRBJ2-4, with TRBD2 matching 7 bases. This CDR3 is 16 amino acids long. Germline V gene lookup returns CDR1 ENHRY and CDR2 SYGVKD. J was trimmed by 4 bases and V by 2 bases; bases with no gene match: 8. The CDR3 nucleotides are TGTGCCATCAGTGAGGAGAGAGGACTAGGGAAAAACATTCAGTACTTC. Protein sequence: CAISEERGLGKNIQYF.

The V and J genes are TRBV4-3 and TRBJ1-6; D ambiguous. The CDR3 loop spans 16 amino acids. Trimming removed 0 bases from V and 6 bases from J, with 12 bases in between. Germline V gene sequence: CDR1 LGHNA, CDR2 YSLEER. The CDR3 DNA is TGCGCCAGCAGCCAAGAAGCGAGATTTTTTAATTCACCCCTCCACTTT. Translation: CASSQEARFFNSPLHF.

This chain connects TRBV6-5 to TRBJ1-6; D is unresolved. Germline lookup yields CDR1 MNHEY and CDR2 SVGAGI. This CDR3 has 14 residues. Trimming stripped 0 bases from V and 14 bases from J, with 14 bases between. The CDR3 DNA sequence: TGTGCCAGCAGTTACTCATTCCCCAACAAGTCCCTCCACTTT. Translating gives CASSYSFPNKSLHF.

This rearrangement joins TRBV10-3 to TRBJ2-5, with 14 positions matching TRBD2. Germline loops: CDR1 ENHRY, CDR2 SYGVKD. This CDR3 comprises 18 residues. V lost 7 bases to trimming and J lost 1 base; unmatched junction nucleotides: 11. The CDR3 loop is CAINPGLAGGNLQETQYF. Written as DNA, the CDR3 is TGTGCCATCAATCCCGGACTAGCGGGAGGAAACCTCCAAGAGACCCAGTACTTC.